This TCR beta chain is from a study of T-cell reconstitution after alpha-beta-depleted transplantation in children. Library preparation (for TCRbeta) was performed with unique molecular identifiers. In TCRdb, the PCR reads were re-called with MiXCR into one record per CDR3 protein. Seen here are approximately 980,000 distinct CDR3 sequences, about 26% observed once, and the top ten hold more than 25%. In germline, CDR1 is SGHRS, CDR2 YFSETQ. CDR3 length: 13 residues. V lost 2 bases, J lost 4 bases, and 8 bases lay in between. Study results and limitations: Newly generated T cells supplied most T-cell counts and diversity one year post-transplant. Surviving recipient T cells and intrathymic progenitors accounted for some patients' high TCRbeta diversity at day 60. The study reportedly traced alpha-beta T cells about two months after transplant to several hundred expanded graft clones.

In its sample, this clonotype was seen a few times. Its antigen is not identified. The V gene is TRBV5-1, the J gene TRBJ2-3; D is unresolved. The specimen comprised PBMCs, mostly from graft donor cells, sampled 360 days after TCRalphabeta/CD19-depleted stem cell transplant. The sequence was obtained from a boy in the first two years of life who had a stem cell transplant for SCID, so the T cells may come from the graft donor. CDR3 loop: CASSLGSADTQYF. The CDR3, as DNA: TGCGCCAGCAGCTTAGGTTCCGCAGATACGCAGTATTTT.